The 17 T cell receptor beta chains below come from one sample, sequenced in a study of blood T cell repertoires in COVID-19. TCRdb's copy holds only in-frame clones and misses some; the assay was immunoSEQ multiplex PCR. The table includes 180,000 or so clones, under 90% detected once. Sequenced input: peripheral blood. The receptors originated from a man in his forties with acute or convalescent COVID-19.

Comments on this clone: A read error may account for a junction end that differs from germline. The rearrangement uses TRBV20-1 and TRBJ1-2; no clear D gene. Germline V gene data show CDR1 as DFQATT and CDR2 as SNEGSKA (reference sequence). This CDR3 is 8 amino acids long. CDR3 amino acids: CSAREFGF. The CDR3 DNA sequence: TGCAGTGCTAGGGAGTTCGGCTTC.

The genes are TRBV15 and TRBJ2-3, with 15 bases lining up with TRBD2. The CDR3 loop spans 17 amino acids. Germline assignment: CDR1 LNHNV and CDR2 YYDKDF (reference sequence). Trimming cost V 5 bases and J 5 bases; bases outside gene matches: 8. CDR3 protein: CATSGGLAGGPGDTQYF. DNA of the CDR3: TGTGCCACCAGCGGAGGACTAGCGGGGGGGCCGGGAGATACGCAGTATTTT.

The CDR3 is CATSRGGDTGELFF. CDR3 sequence (DNA): TGTGCCACCAGCAGGGGGGGGGACACCGGGGAGCTGTTTTTT. This sequence joins TRBV15 and TRBJ2-2, with 7 bases matching TRBD2. CDR3 size: 14 residues. V was clipped by 3 bases and J by 3 bases; unmatched bases: 1. CDR1 is LNHNV and CDR2 is YYDKDF in the germline V gene (reference sequence). Based on the CDR3 plus reference TRBV15 and TRBJ2-2, the full variable domain is DAMVIQNPRYQVTQFGKPVTLSCSQTLNHNVMYWYQQKSSQAPKLLFHYYDKDFNNEADTPDNFQSRRPNTSFCFLDIRSPGLGDTAMYLCATSRGGDTGELFFGEGSRLTVL.

V usage is TRBV4-3 and J usage is TRBJ2-1; tentative D call: TRBD1 (6 bases). Trimming pared 0 bases from V and 5 bases from J, leaving 14 bases between. Germline CDR1 reads LGHNA; CDR2 reads YSLEER. CDR3 length: 16 residues. CDR3 loop: CASSQEMGAPNNEQFF. The CDR3 DNA is TGCGCCAGCAGCCAAGAAATGGGGGCCCCCAACAATGAGCAGTTCTTC.

This clone appeared a single time. V is TRBV6-5 and J is TRBJ2-5, with 12 bases identical to TRBD2. CDR3 length: 15 residues. V lost 5 bases and J lost 2; bases outside the gene matches: 3. Germline V gene sequence: CDR1 MNHEY, CDR2 SVGAGI. CDR3 coding DNA: TGTGCCAGCAGTCAACTAGCGGGGGGACAAGAGACCCAGTACTTC. It translates to CASSQLAGGQETQYF.

The CDR3 DNA reads as TGTGCCAGCAGCCCCGGACAGGGGAACTATGGCTACACCTTC. Amino acid sequence: CASSPGQGNYGYTF. V usage is TRBV3-1 (or the pseudogene TRBV3-2) and J usage is TRBJ1-2; TRBD1 aligns across 9 bases. Unmatched junction bases numbered 2, after V lost 4 bases and J lost 2 bases. The CDR3 runs to 14 residues. Germline V gene data show CDR1 as LGHDT and CDR2 as YNNKEL (reference sequence).

The chain employs TRBV10-1 and TRBJ2-7; perhaps TRBD2 as D (6 bases). Trimming took off 0 bases at V and 5 bases at J, with 14 bases between the two ends. The CDR3 length is 15 residues. Germline CDR1 is WNHNN and CDR2 is SYGVQD (reference sequence). The CDR3 here is CASSESEKEGHEQYF. Written as DNA, the CDR3 is TGCGCCAGCAGTGAGTCTGAGAAGGAGGGCCACGAGCAGTACTTC.

The chain links TRBV6-5 to TRBJ2-7; the D is unclear. Deletions cut 1 base from V and 5 bases from J, with 3 bases between. CDR3 length: 11 residues. Germline loops: CDR1 MNHEY, CDR2 SVGAGI. CDR3 bases: TGTGCCAGCAGTTACTATAACGAGCAGTACTTC. Translating gives CASSYYNEQYF.

This sequence joins TRBV5-1 and TRBJ2-7, with TRBD1 identical over 11 bases. The V gene's germline CDR1 is SGHRS and CDR2 YFSETQ. After removal of 0 bases from V and 3 bases from J, the junction contained 5 bases not matched to a gene. This CDR3 comprises 16 residues. CDR3 coding DNA: TGCGCCAGCAGCTTGGCCGGGGGGACAGGGGGCTACGAGCAGTACTTC. Translating gives CASSLAGGTGGYEQYF.

The chain joins TRBV12-3 or TRBV12-4 to TRBJ2-7; possible D gene TRBD1, 5 bases. V lost 2 bases, J lost 5 bases, and 10 bases lay in between. The CDR3 totals 13 residues. The CDR3 coding sequence is TGTGCCAGCAGTTTACAGGGTACTGACGAGCAGTACTTC. It yields the protein CASSLQGTDEQYF.

V gene TRBV5-1 combines with J gene TRBJ1-3; D remains unclear. Trimming removed 0 bases from V and 3 bases from J, with 10 bases in between. The CDR3 covers 15 residues. Per the germline V gene, CDR1 is SGHRS and CDR2 is YFSETQ. CDR3 region: CASSLDGISGNTIYF. DNA for the CDR3: TGCGCCAGCAGCTTGGACGGGATCAGTGGAAACACCATATATTTT.

V and J are TRBV7-9 and TRBJ1-4; 10 bases align to TRBD1. V was pared by 5 bases and J by 5 bases, with 2 bases of the junction left unmatched. CDR1 is SEHNR and CDR2 is FQNEAQ in the germline V gene (reference sequence). This CDR3 has 14 amino acids. The CDR3 DNA reads as TGTGCCAGCAGCCAGGGACAGGGGAATGAAAAACTGTTTTTT. Encoded protein: CASSQGQGNEKLFF.

This sequence joins TRBV19 and TRBJ2-7; 7 bases are shared with TRBD1. This CDR3 has 16 amino acids. The germline CDR1 and CDR2 sequences are LNHDA and SQIVND (reference sequence). The V segment lost 2 bases and the J segment 1 base; nucleotides outside the gene matches: 8. The chain's CDR3 is CASSITGQAESYEQYF. The CDR3 DNA reads as TGTGCCAGTAGTATAACCGGACAGGCGGAATCCTACGAGCAGTACTTC. Full variable domain (missing parts from reference TRBV19 and TRBJ2-7): DGGITQSPKYLFRKEGQNVTLSCEQNLNHDAMYWYRQDPGQGLRLIYYSQIVNDFQKGDIAEGYSVSREKKESFPLTVTSAQKNPTAFYLCASSITGQAESYEQYFGPGTRLTVT.

The V and J genes are TRBV24-1 and TRBJ2-5, with 10 bases that match TRBD1. The germline gives CDR1 KGHDR, CDR2 SFDVKD. V lost 4 bases to trimming and J lost 5 bases; unmatched junction nucleotides: 15. The CDR3 consists of 18 residues. The CDR3 DNA reads TGTGCCACCAGTGACGGACCGGGACAGGGGAGAGGGGGGGAGACCCAGTACTTC. This codes for CATSDGPGQGRGGETQYF.

J is TRBJ2-3 and V is TRBV7-6, with 16 positions matching TRBD2. The CDR3 is 17 residues long. V was pared by 5 bases and J by 3 bases, with 5 bases of the junction left unmatched. From germline, CDR1 is SGHVS and CDR2 FNYEAQ. CDR3 region: CASSVGTSGGVTDTQYF. The CDR3 DNA sequence: TGTGCCAGCAGCGTTGGGACTAGCGGGGGGGTTACAGATACGCAGTATTTT.

The chain combines TRBV5-7 with TRBJ1-1; D not certain. TRBV5-7 is marked as an open reading frame, function uncertain. CDR3 size: 18 residues. Trimming left V 0 bases short and J 6 bases short, with 24 bases between. The CDR3 sequence is CASSLDDGSGTRLPEAFF. The CDR3 DNA is TGTGCCAGCAGCTTGGACGACGGGTCCGGCACAAGATTACCTGAAGCTTTCTTT.

This sequence joins TRBV19 and TRBJ1-2; no firm D call. Per germline, CDR1 LNHDA and CDR2 SQIVND (reference sequence). Deletions cut 7 bases from V and 6 bases from J, with 15 bases between. There are 13 residues in the CDR3. CDR3 in amino acids: CASTSGGWHGYTF. CDR3 nucleotide sequence: TGTGCCAGTACCTCGGGAGGGTGGCATGGCTACACCTTC.